These T cell receptor beta chains were read from a single sample in a study of OX40 agonist ivuxolimab in advanced cancers. Some clones are missing from TCRdb's copy, which holds only in-frame ones; the method was immunoSEQ multiplex PCR. The table lists 65,000 or so clones, about four fifths of them singletons. Sequenced here: CD4+ or CD8+ T cells sorted from blood, sampled in a trial of the OX40 agonist ivuxolimab. These receptors all stem from an adult with an advanced solid tumor such as melanoma, head and neck, liver or kidney cancer. Each CDR3 is given with its conserved first and last residue. D genes are given only for firm matches. Part of the rows lack a size; the others show once, few, many or a class for expanded clones.

size: NA
J: TRBJ2-1
D: NA
V: TRBV5-1
CDR3: CASSLGFANEQFF
DNA: TGCGCCAGCAGCTTGGGTTTCGCCAATGAGCAGTTCTTC

size: NA
J: TRBJ2-5
D: NA
V: TRBV7-9
CDR3: CASSLSAIQETQYF
DNA: TGTGCCAGCAGCTTATCGGCAATTCAAGAGACCCAGTACTTC

size: NA
J: TRBJ2-7
D: NA
V: TRBV19
CDR3: CASTPHGESYEQYF
DNA: TGTGCCAGTACGCCCCACGGGGAATCCTACGAGCAGTACTTC

size: NA
J: TRBJ2-2
D: NA
V: TRBV7-2
CDR3: CASSLKVLGLNTGELFF
DNA: TGTGCCAGCAGCTTAAAAGTCCTGGGTCTGAACACCGGGGAGCTGTTTTTT

size: NA
J: TRBJ2-2
D: NA
V: TRBV4-3
CDR3: CASSQVWNTGELFF
DNA: TGCGCCAGCAGCCAAGTCTGGAACACCGGGGAGCTGTTTTTT

size: NA
J: TRBJ1-4
D: NA
V: TRBV6-6
CDR3: CASREGPMNEKLFF
DNA: TGTGCCAGCAGAGAGGGACCGATGAATGAAAAACTGTTTTTT

size: NA
J: TRBJ2-1
D: TRBD1
V: TRBV19
CDR3: CASRGTGYNEQFF
DNA: TGTGCCAGTAGGGGGACAGGGTACAATGAGCAGTTCTTC

size: NA
J: TRBJ2-1
D: NA
V: TRBV11-2
CDR3: CASSLVPRDYEQFF
DNA: TGTGCCAGCAGCTTGGTTCCCCGGGATTATGAGCAGTTCTTC

size: NA
J: TRBJ2-1
D: NA
V: TRBV11-3
CDR3: CASSLRSGTVNEQFF
DNA: TGTGCCAGCAGCTTGCGTAGCGGTACCGTCAATGAGCAGTTCTTC

size: NA
J: TRBJ1-2
D: TRBD1
V: TRBV7-2
CDR3: CASSLWGTGGNYGYTF
DNA: TGTGCCAGCAGCTTATGGGGGACAGGGGGTAACTATGGCTACACCTTC

size: NA
J: TRBJ1-6
D: NA
V: TRBV27
CDR3: CASSFRGYNSPLHF
DNA: TGTGCCAGCAGTTTTCGGGGATACAATTCACCCCTCCACTTT

size: NA
J: TRBJ2-3
D: TRBD1
V: TRBV19
CDR3: CASTSGQGGITDTQYF
DNA: TGTGCCAGTACCTCGGGACAGGGGGGAATAACAGATACGCAGTATTTT

size: few
J: TRBJ1-2
D: NA
V: TRBV7-2
CDR3: CASSSPRRGGNYGYTF
DNA: TGTGCCAGCAGCTCACCGAGGAGGGGGGGTAACTATGGCTACACCTTC

size: NA
J: TRBJ2-7
D: TRBD2
V: TRBV9
CDR3: CASSAGTTYEQYF
DNA: TGTGCCAGCAGCGCCGGGACTACCTACGAGCAGTACTTC

size: NA
J: TRBJ1-1
D: NA
V: TRBV18
CDR3: CASSPDSLNTEAFF
DNA: TGTGCCAGCTCACCGGACAGCTTGAACACTGAAGCTTTCTTT

size: once
J: TRBJ2-3
D: TRBD2
V: TRBV11-2
CDR3: CASSPRGAGGPVGTQYF
DNA: TGTGCCAGCAGCCCGCGGGGAGCGGGGGGGCCGGTGGGTACGCAGTATTTT

size: few
J: TRBJ2-1
D: TRBD2
V: TRBV18
CDR3: CASSETSAEQFF
DNA: TGTGCCAGCTCAGAAACTAGCGCGGAGCAGTTCTTC

size: NA
J: TRBJ2-7
D: TRBD1
V: TRBV18
CDR3: CASSEGQGEVYEQYF
DNA: TGTGCCAGCTCAGAAGGACAGGGTGAGGTCTACGAGCAGTACTTC

size: NA
J: TRBJ2-1
D: NA
V: TRBV27
CDR3: CASSLGQINLAAYNEQFF
DNA: TGTGCCAGCAGTTTAGGACAGATTAATCTAGCTGCCTACAATGAGCAGTTCTTC

size: NA
J: TRBJ1-2
D: NA
V: TRBV9
CDR3: CASSGADYGYTF
DNA: TGTGCCAGCAGCGGGGCGGACTATGGCTACACCTTC

size: NA
J: TRBJ2-1
D: NA
V: TRBV27
CDR3: CASRPRSGLSANEQFF
DNA: TGTGCCAGCAGGCCGAGGAGCGGCCTCTCGGCCAATGAGCAGTTCTTC

size: NA
J: TRBJ1-4
D: NA
V: TRBV9
CDR3: CASSVGYSRSEKLFF
DNA: TGTGCCAGCAGCGTAGGGTACAGCAGGTCTGAAAAACTGTTTTTT

size: NA
J: TRBJ2-7
D: NA
V: TRBV10-3
CDR3: CAIVCSYEQYF
DNA: TGTGCCATCGTCTGTAGTTACGAGCAGTACTTC

size: NA
J: TRBJ1-5
D: TRBD1
V: TRBV6-1
CDR3: CASMRTGGGQPQHF
DNA: TGTGCCAGCATGAGGACAGGGGGAGGTCAGCCCCAGCATTTT

size: NA
J: TRBJ1-2
D: TRBD1
V: TRBV6-1
CDR3: CASSVSGQGAGGYTF
DNA: TGTGCCAGCAGTGTCTCTGGACAGGGGGCCGGTGGCTACACCTTC

size: NA
J: TRBJ1-1
D: TRBD1
V: TRBV7-9
CDR3: CASSARQGNTEAFF
DNA: TGTGCCAGCAGCGCACGACAGGGGAACACTGAAGCTTTCTTT

size: NA
J: TRBJ2-2
D: NA
V: TRBV2
CDR3: CASSWSTSTGELFF
DNA: TGTGCCAGCAGTTGGTCGACCTCCACCGGGGAGCTGTTTTTT

size: NA
J: TRBJ2-2
D: TRBD2
V: TRBV19
CDR3: CASSKRSSGANTGELFF
DNA: TGTGCCAGTAGTAAAAGATCTAGCGGGGCGAACACCGGGGAGCTGTTTTTT

size: NA
J: TRBJ2-1
D: NA
V: TRBV7-3
CDR3: CASSLTGRRDEQFF
DNA: TGTGCCAGCAGCTTAACGGGCAGGAGAGATGAGCAGTTCTTC

size: NA
J: TRBJ2-3
D: TRBD2
V: TRBV5-1
CDR3: CASSFSRGGADTQYF
DNA: TGCGCCAGCAGCTTTTCACGGGGGGGCGCAGATACGCAGTATTTT

size: NA
J: TRBJ2-7
D: NA
V: TRBV19
CDR3: CASSITDTPGVQYF
DNA: TGTGCCAGTAGTATAACAGATACCCCTGGAGTGCAGTACTTC

size: NA
J: TRBJ1-1
D: TRBD1
V: TRBV7-9
CDR3: CASSLGDRVNTEAFF
DNA: TGTGCCAGCAGCTTAGGGGACAGAGTCAACACTGAAGCTTTCTTT

size: NA
J: TRBJ1-5
D: NA
V: TRBV19
CDR3: CASSFVRTHSNQPQHF
DNA: TGTGCCAGTAGTTTTGTCCGGACTCATAGCAATCAGCCCCAGCATTTT

size: NA
J: TRBJ2-1
D: NA
V: TRBV6-6
CDR3: CAGWTTEYNEQFF
DNA: TGTGCCGGCTGGACAACGGAGTACAATGAGCAGTTCTTC

size: once
J: TRBJ1-5
D: NA
V: TRBV7-9
CDR3: CASSPDTLGSNQPQHF
DNA: TGTGCCAGCAGCCCCGACACGTTAGGCAGCAATCAGCCCCAGCATTTT

size: NA
J: TRBJ2-1
D: NA
V: TRBV27
CDR3: CASSLSSAGSFPNEQFF
DNA: TGTGCCAGCAGTTTATCCTCGGCGGGCTCCTTCCCCAATGAGCAGTTCTTC

size: NA
J: TRBJ1-2
D: NA
V: TRBV5-1
CDR3: CASSSNPTANYGYTF
DNA: TGCGCCAGCAGCTCAAACCCGACCGCGAACTATGGCTACACCTTC

size: once
J: TRBJ1-4
D: TRBD1
V: TRBV11-3
CDR3: CASSPRQGRDEKLFF
DNA: TGTGCCAGCAGCCCCCGACAGGGTAGGGACGAAAAACTGTTTTTT

size: NA
J: TRBJ2-1
D: NA
V: TRBV9
CDR3: CASSVEAGSRYNEQFF
DNA: TGTGCCAGCAGCGTAGAGGCGGGGTCCCGCTACAATGAGCAGTTCTTC

size: once
J: TRBJ2-5
D: TRBD2
V: TRBV7-8
CDR3: CASSPGLAGGYQETQYF
DNA: TGTGCCAGCAGCCCGGGACTAGCGGGGGGGTACCAAGAGACCCAGTACTTC

size: NA
J: TRBJ1-2
D: NA
V: TRBV19
CDR3: CASKRQTNYGYTF
DNA: TGTGCCAGTAAGCGGCAAACTAACTATGGCTACACCTTC

size: NA
J: TRBJ2-5
D: NA
V: TRBV9
CDR3: CASLAGNQETQYF
DNA: TGTGCCAGCCTAGCAGGGAACCAAGAGACCCAGTACTTC

size: NA
J: TRBJ1-1
D: NA
V: TRBV5-6
CDR3: CASSSDGGRTEAFF
DNA: TGTGCCAGCAGCTCCGACGGGGGGAGGACTGAAGCTTTCTTT

size: NA
J: TRBJ2-1
D: TRBD2
V: TRBV7-9
CDR3: CASSLGTSGNEQFF
DNA: TGTGCCAGCAGCTTAGGGACTAGCGGGAATGAGCAGTTCTTC

size: NA
J: TRBJ1-1
D: NA
V: TRBV4-3
CDR3: CASSPDDRRNTEAFF
DNA: TGCGCCAGCAGCCCAGACGACCGGCGGAACACTGAAGCTTTCTTT

size: NA
J: TRBJ2-2
D: TRBD2
V: TRBV7-2
CDR3: CASSLQRGGSGELFF
DNA: TGTGCCAGCAGCTTACAGCGGGGGGGTTCCGGGGAGCTGTTTTTT

size: NA
J: TRBJ1-2
D: NA
V: TRBV7-9
CDR3: CASSAPGTRGGYTF
DNA: TGTGCCAGCAGCGCCCCCGGGACCCGGGGAGGCTACACCTTC

size: NA
J: TRBJ2-3
D: NA
V: TRBV4-1
CDR3: CASSQEVGGGVNTQYF
DNA: TGCGCCAGCAGCCAAGAAGTGGGCGGGGGCGTTAATACGCAGTATTTT

size: NA
J: TRBJ2-3
D: NA
V: TRBV5-4
CDR3: CASSLVTDTQYF
DNA: TGTGCCAGCAGCTTGGTAACAGATACGCAGTATTTT

size: NA
J: TRBJ1-4
D: NA
V: TRBV9
CDR3: CASSSHLGTNEKLFF
DNA: TGTGCCAGCAGCTCCCATTTGGGAACTAATGAAAAACTGTTTTTT

size: once
J: TRBJ1-2
D: NA
V: TRBV4-1
CDR3: CASSRQALAVNYGYTF
DNA: TGCGCCAGCAGCCGCCAAGCGTTGGCAGTGAACTATGGCTACACCTTC

size: NA
J: TRBJ2-3
D: TRBD1
V: TRBV10-3
CDR3: CAISGPFGTGTDTQYF
DNA: TGTGCCATCAGTGGTCCGTTCGGGACAGGGACAGATACGCAGTATTTT